These 14 T cell receptor beta chains came from one sample sequenced in a study of blood T cell repertoires in COVID-19. Here immunoSEQ multiplex PCR was the method, and the copy in TCRdb shows in-frame clones only, minus some. The table shows around 50,000 clones, with 65% to 80% occurring only once. The sample consisted of peripheral blood. These receptors all come from a human donor with active or convalescent COVID-19. The donor label of this sample is uncertain.

This chain links TRBV4-1 with TRBJ1-1; D is possibly TRBD1 (5 bases). Germline V gene lookup returns CDR1 MGHRA and CDR2 YSYEKL. The length of the CDR3 is 16 residues. The ends were cut back, 0 bases at V and 4 bases at J, with 15 bases in the middle. DNA for the CDR3: TGCGCCAGCAGCCAAGATGGGGCGGCCCTGGGCACTGAAGCTTTCTTT. It translates to CASSQDGAALGTEAFF.

This clone appeared a single time. This chain joins TRBV2 and TRBJ2-1; possible D gene TRBD2, 6 bases. The CDR3 contains 16 residues. The V and J ends lost 7 bases and 9 bases respectively, with 25 bases between them. Germline assignment: CDR1 SNHLY and CDR2 FYNNEI. The CDR3 loop reads CASIVTAGSVGGEQFF. The CDR3 bases are TGTGCCAGCATTGTAACCGCGGGAAGTGTTGGGGGTGAGCAGTTCTTC.

The V call is TRBV5-4, the J call TRBJ1-5; D not resolved. V was shortened by 4 bases and J by 10 bases, with 12 bases between the two germline ends. Germline V gene sequence: CDR1 SGHNT, CDR2 YYREEE (reference sequence). The CDR3 consists of 12 residues. CDR3 nucleotide sequence: TGTGCCAGCAGCATGGACTCGGGACCCCAGCATTTT. It is translated as CASSMDSGPQHF.

This clone has only a few counts. A junction boundary mismatches the germline segment, possibly from a read error. The chain carries TRBV6-6 and TRBJ2-7; 12 bases are shared with TRBD2. The germline gives CDR1 MNHNY, CDR2 SVGAGI (reference sequence). This CDR3 region has 15 residues. The CDR3 region is CASSYGSGTSGLRTF. CDR3 bases: TGTGCCAGCAGTTACGGTTCCGGGACTAGCGGGTTACGGACCTTC.

The chain is built from TRBV7-3 and TRBJ1-3, with TRBD1 identical over 8 bases. This CDR3 is 16 amino acids long. Trimming cost V 5 bases and J 5 bases; bases outside gene matches: 11. The germline V gene encodes CDR1 SGHTA and CDR2 FQGTGA. This chain's CDR3 is CASSPSDGQGRNTIYF. The CDR3 DNA sequence: TGTGCCAGCAGCCCCTCAGACGGACAGGGTCGAAACACCATATATTTT.

The rearrangement uses TRBV28 and TRBJ2-7; 14 nucleotides agree with TRBD2. V was clipped by 7 bases and J by 4 bases; unmatched bases: 6. This CDR3 region has 15 residues. Germline values: CDR1 MDHEN, CDR2 SYDVKM. CDR3 protein: CASIGLAGGRYEQYF. CDR3 nucleotide sequence: TGTGCCAGCATCGGACTAGCGGGAGGTAGATACGAGCAGTACTTC.

This clone was counted only a few times. The CDR3 DNA reads TGTGCCACCAGTGGGCGGGAGGCGAACACCGGGGAGCTGTTTTTT. The encoded protein is CATSGREANTGELFF. This sequence joins TRBV24-1 and TRBJ2-2; 8 nucleotides line up with TRBD2. V trimming: 5 bases; J trimming: 0 bases; junction bases outside the gene matches: 1. The CDR3 runs to 15 residues. Germline loops: CDR1 KGHDR, CDR2 SFDVKD.

V is TRBV2 and J is TRBJ2-2; 9 bases fit TRBD1. This CDR3 contains 15 residues. Germline values: CDR1 SNHLY, CDR2 FYNNEI. Germline trimming cut 6 bases from V and 1 base from J; bases unmatched to any gene: 3. CDR3 coding DNA: TGTGCCAGCAGGGGGGGACAGGGGAACACCGGGGAGCTGTTTTTT. Protein: CASRGGQGNTGELFF.

The gene calls are TRBV19 and TRBJ1-4; 7 bases line up with TRBD1. The CDR3 extends over 15 amino acids. J lost 7 bases, V lost 6 bases, and 11 bases had no gene match. Germline CDR1 is LNHDA and CDR2 is SQIVND (reference sequence). CDR3 sequence reads: CASRAPGQRSEKLFF. The CDR3, as DNA: TGTGCCAGTAGGGCCCCGGGACAGCGTAGTGAAAAACTGTTTTTT.

The chain has TRBV7-2 and TRBJ2-2; possible D gene TRBD2, 7 bases. The CDR3 is 16 residues long. The germline V and J ends were trimmed by 3 bases and 5 bases, with 16 bases remaining between them. CDR1 SGHTA and CDR2 FQGNSA come from the germline V gene. As DNA, the CDR3 is TGTGCCAGCAGCTTTTCGCCCGGGGGGCGTACCGGGGAGCTGTTTTTT. Protein product: CASSFSPGGRTGELFF.

This clone has more than one count but fewer than ten. The chain is built from TRBV12-3 or TRBV12-4 and TRBJ2-7; D not certain. This CDR3 region has 12 residues. Trimming shortened V by 5 bases and J by 9 bases, and 14 bases separated the two germline ends. The CDR3 sequence: CASSPPTRGQYF. Here the CDR3 DNA reads TGTGCCAGCAGTCCCCCGACCCGCGGGCAGTACTTC.

V and J are TRBV18 and TRBJ1-4; D is unresolved. The CDR3 totals 13 residues. CDR1 KGHSH and CDR2 LQKENI come from the germline V gene. Trimming cost V 2 bases and J 4 bases, with 5 bases left between them. In DNA form, the CDR3 reads TGTGCCAGCTCACCAAGACATAATGAAAAACTGTTTTTT. It encodes CASSPRHNEKLFF. Using reference TRBV18 and TRBJ1-4 for the parts outside the CDR3, the full variable domain is NAGVMQNPRHLVRRRGQEARLRCSPMKGHSHVYWYRQLPEEGLKFMVYLQKENIIDESGMPKERFSAEFPKEGPSILRIQQVVRGDSAAYFCASSPRHNEKLFFGSGTQLSVL.

V and J are TRBV27 and TRBJ2-7, with TRBD2 as a possible D gene (6 bases). Looked up from germline, CDR1 is MNHEY and CDR2 is SMNVEV (reference sequence). Trimming shortened V by 2 bases and J by 2 bases, and 13 bases separated the two germline ends. The CDR3 has 15 amino acids. CDR3 loop: CASSLPGTGAYEQYF. DNA of the CDR3: TGTGCCAGCAGTTTACCGGGGACGGGGGCCTACGAGCAGTACTTC.

The rearrangement joins TRBV28 to TRBJ1-1; 9 bases are a match to TRBD1. The CDR3 consists of 15 residues. The germline gives CDR1 MDHEN, CDR2 SYDVKM. Trimming removed 7 bases from V and 1 base from J; junction bases left unmatched: 7. CDR3 DNA: TGTGCCAGCATCCCATGGGGACAGGGGAACACTGAAGCTTTCTTT. Its translation is CASIPWGQGNTEAFF.